Following are 32 T cell receptor beta chains from one sample sequenced in a study of T cells in Graves' hyperthyroidism and ophthalmopathy. Amplified regions were TCR beta CDR3 sequences from RNA transcripts. When the TCR CDR3 underwent first-round RT-PCR, the HTBI primer set was used. TCRdb redid the calling of the multiplex PCR reads with MiXCR, one entry per CDR3 protein. The sample consists of fewer than 650,000 distinct CDR3 sequences, around 15% of them appearing once. Sequencing was carried out using blood. The receptors derive from a woman aged 35 to 49 with Graves' hyperthyroidism.

This clonotype occurred many times. The V and J genes are TRBV3-1 and TRBJ2-3; no definite D call. Germline lookup yields CDR1 LGHDT and CDR2 YNNKEL (reference sequence). V was clipped by 2 bases and J by 2 bases, with 5 bases between them. The CDR3 extends over 13 amino acids. CDR3 loop: CASSQSPTDTQYF. The DNA for the CDR3 is TGTGCCAGCAGCCAAAGCCCCACAGATACGCAGTATTTT.

This chain joins TRBV7-9 and TRBJ2-2; 7 nucleotides agree with TRBD1. Germline CDR1 reads SEHNR; CDR2 reads FQNEAQ (reference sequence). The V segment lost 4 bases and the J segment 6 bases; nucleotides outside the gene matches: 8. The CDR3 extends over 15 amino acids. The CDR3 sequence: CASSSPHRGAGELFF. Written as DNA, the CDR3 is TGTGCCAGCAGCTCGCCACACAGGGGTGCCGGGGAGCTGTTTTTT. The whole variable domain, filled in from reference TRBV7-9 and TRBJ2-2, reads DTGVSQNPRHKITKRGQNVTFRCDPISEHNRLYWYRQTLGQGPEFLTYFQNEAQLEKSRLLSDRFSAERPKGSFSTLEIQRTEQGDSAMYLCASSSPHRGAGELFFGEGSRLTVL.

The V and J genes are TRBV4-1 and TRBJ2-3; 13 bases line up with TRBD2. The CDR3 length is 17 residues. The V and J ends lost 2 bases and 4 bases, in that order; junction bases with no gene match: 6. Germline loops: CDR1 MGHRA, CDR2 YSYEKL. The CDR3 nucleotides are TGCGCCAGCAGCCAAAGTCTTGGACTAGCGGGAGCAGATACGCAGTATTTT. Translated: CASSQSLGLAGADTQYF.

This clonotype occurred many times. This sequence joins TRBV30 and TRBJ2-7; 8 bases fit TRBD1. This CDR3 has 16 residues. The V gene's germline CDR1 is GTSNPN and CDR2 SVGIG (reference sequence). V gave up 1 base and J gave up 5 bases; unmatched junction bases: 13. CDR3 DNA: TGTGCCTGGAGTGGGAACCGGGACAGGACCTTTGACGAGCAGTACTTC. This translates into CAWSGNRDRTFDEQYF.

This clonotype was counted many times. This chain uses TRBV2 with TRBJ2-7, with 10 nucleotides matching TRBD2. The CDR3 runs 16 residues. V dropped 4 bases and J dropped 2; count of bases not matched to a gene: 8. Germline-derived CDR1 and CDR2 are SNHLY and FYNNEI. CDR3 protein: CASSAIAGGMAYEQYF. CDR3 nucleotide sequence: TGTGCCAGCAGTGCAATAGCGGGAGGTATGGCCTACGAGCAGTACTTC.

The chain recombines TRBV10-3 with TRBJ2-3; 10 positions agree with TRBD1. V was clipped by 5 bases and J by 2 bases; unmatched bases: 7. The germline V gene encodes CDR1 ENHRY and CDR2 SYGVKD. The CDR3 extends over 16 amino acids. CDR3 in DNA: TGTGCCATCAGTAGAACCGGGACAGGGGACACAGATACGCAGTATTTT. It translates to CAISRTGTGDTDTQYF.

This clonotype was counted many times. J is TRBJ2-1 and V is TRBV7-3, with TRBD2 matching 7 bases. The CDR3 is made up of 15 amino acids. Germline V gene data show CDR1 as SGHTA and CDR2 as FQGTGA. With 0 bases clipped from V and 7 bases from J, the junction kept 6 bases outside the gene matches. CDR3 nucleotides: TGTGCCAGCAGCTTAACCTCGGGGGGTTGGAATGAGCAGTTCTTC. Its protein product is CASSLTSGGWNEQFF.

The genes are TRBV28 and TRBJ2-7; 8 bases are a match to TRBD1. With 6 bases clipped from V and 4 bases from J, the junction kept 8 bases outside the gene matches. The germline CDR1 and CDR2 sequences are MDHEN and SYDVKM. This CDR3 comprises 14 residues. The CDR3 region has the DNA TGTGCCAGCAGACCAGGACAGGGATGGTACGAGCAGTACTTC. It yields the protein CASRPGQGWYEQYF.

The chain couples TRBV20-1 to TRBJ1-1; 10 bases match TRBD1. The CDR3 length is 13 residues. CDR1 DFQATT and CDR2 SNEGSKA come from the germline V gene (reference sequence). The CDR3 nucleotides read TGCAGCGGGGGAGGGGACAGGGGCGCTGAAGCTTTCTTT. It encodes CSGGGDRGAEAFF.

The table lists this clonotype with many counts. The chain carries TRBV11-2 and TRBJ2-3; 8 bases are shared with TRBD1. The trim removed 0 bases at V and 1 base at J, leaving 3 bases unmatched. Looked up from germline, CDR1 is SGHAT and CDR2 is FQNNGV. The CDR3 runs to 16 residues. This CDR3 is CASSLDTGGGTDTQYF. The CDR3 DNA sequence: TGTGCCAGCAGCTTAGATACAGGGGGTGGCACAGATACGCAGTATTTT.

This clonotype appeared many times. The rearrangement uses TRBV12-3 or TRBV12-4 and TRBJ2-2, with 8 bases fitting TRBD1. The CDR3 length is 18 residues. The J segment lost 0 bases and the V segment lost 3 bases, leaving 9 bases of the junction unmatched. The chain's CDR3 is CASSFRGPISSNTGELFF. Here the CDR3 DNA reads TGTGCCAGCAGTTTCAGGGGGCCAATCTCCTCGAACACCGGGGAGCTGTTTTTT.

In its sample, this clonotype was seen many times. The V gene is TRBV30, the J gene TRBJ2-7, with 11 bases matching TRBD1. CDR1 is GTSNPN, CDR2 SVGIG, per germline (reference sequence). The junction had 9 bases not matched to a gene; V was cut back by 5 bases and J by 3 bases. The CDR3 is 15 residues long. This CDR3 is CAWAAGTGGFYEQYF. The CDR3 nucleotides read TGTGCCTGGGCAGCAGGGACAGGGGGTTTCTACGAGCAGTACTTC.

This clonotype has a handful of counts. This chain links TRBV20-1 with TRBJ2-7; either TRBD1 or TRBD2 may supply D (5 bases each). Deletions cut 2 bases from V and 0 bases from J, with 14 bases between. CDR3 length: 15 residues. Per the germline V gene, CDR1 is DFQATT and CDR2 is SNEGSKA (reference sequence). The CDR3 reads CSARMGDRFSYEQYF. CDR3 DNA: TGCAGTGCTAGAATGGGGGACCGCTTCTCCTACGAGCAGTACTTC.

In this sample, this clonotype turned up many times. This chain connects TRBV10-3 to TRBJ2-2; possible D gene TRBD2, 6 bases. The germline V gene encodes CDR1 ENHRY and CDR2 SYGVKD. The CDR3 runs to 17 residues. Trimming shortened V by 4 bases and J by 4 bases, and 19 bases separated the two germline ends. This chain's CDR3 is CAISVSSVVEVTGELFF. CDR3 nucleotide sequence: TGTGCCATCAGTGTCTCTAGCGTCGTCGAAGTCACCGGGGAGCTGTTTTTT.

There are a few counts of this clonotype. The gene calls are TRBV14 and TRBJ2-7; D remains ambiguous. The CDR3 length is 13 residues. CDR1 is SGHDN and CDR2 is FVKESK in the germline V gene. Deletions cut 3 bases from V and 3 bases from J, with 9 bases between. For the CDR3, the DNA is TGTGCCAGCAGCCAGTCCCAAGGCTACGAGCAGTACTTC. Protein: CASSQSQGYEQYF.

The chain has TRBV6-2 or TRBV6-3 and TRBJ1-1; TRBD1 might be the D (5 bases). The CDR3 has 13 amino acids. V shed 5 bases and J shed 2 bases, with 9 bases lying between them. Germline assignment: CDR1 MNHEY and CDR2 SVGEGT. The CDR3 loop reads CASSGHINTEAFF. The CDR3 region has the DNA TGTGCCAGCAGTGGACACATAAACACTGAAGCTTTCTTT.

This clonotype was observed many times. The gene calls are TRBV3-1 and TRBJ1-2; D is unresolved. This CDR3 has 14 amino acids. The V gene's germline CDR1 is LGHDT and CDR2 YNNKEL (reference sequence). V was trimmed by 1 base and J by 3 bases, leaving 9 bases between them. The CDR3 nucleotides are TGTGCCAGCAGCCAAGGTTCCGGGGACTATGGCTACACCTTC. Translation: CASSQGSGDYGYTF.

This clonotype was seen many times. The chain has TRBV11-2 and TRBJ2-3; 16 bases are shared with TRBD2. After removal of 4 bases from V and 4 bases from J, the junction contained 2 bases not matched to a gene. The CDR3 loop spans 16 amino acids. The germline V gene has CDR1 SGHAT and CDR2 FQNNGV. CDR3 amino acids: CASSWGTSGGADTQYF. In DNA, the CDR3 is TGTGCCAGCAGCTGGGGGACTAGCGGGGGGGCAGATACGCAGTATTTT.

The V call is TRBV7-3, the J call TRBJ2-2; D gene ambiguous. CDR3 length: 15 amino acids. Looked up from germline, CDR1 is SGHTA and CDR2 is FQGTGA. Trimming cost V 5 bases and J 0 bases, with 10 bases left between them. For the CDR3, the DNA is TGTGCCAGCAGCCCAATGACCTCGAACACCGGGGAGCTGTTTTTT. As protein: CASSPMTSNTGELFF. Based on the CDR3 plus reference TRBV7-3 and TRBJ2-2, the full variable domain is GAGVSQTPSNKVTEKGKYVELRCDPISGHTALYWYRQSLGQGPEFLIYFQGTGAADDSGLPNDRFFAVRPEGSVSTLKIQRTERGDSAVYLCASSPMTSNTGELFFGEGSRLTVL.

In its sample, this clonotype was seen a few times. The chain employs TRBV19 and TRBJ1-5; TRBD1 might be the D (6 bases). Germline CDR1 LNHDA, CDR2 SQIVND (reference sequence). CDR3 length: 18 amino acids. Deletions cut 6 bases from V and 1 base from J, with 22 bases between. The DNA for the CDR3 is TGTGCCAGTAGCAACCATCCAACAGGGATTCCGAGCAATCAGCCCCAGCATTTT. Translated, it gives CASSNHPTGIPSNQPQHF.

This clonotype was recorded many times. V is TRBV28 and J is TRBJ2-7; D not resolved. The length of the CDR3 is 15 residues. CDR1 is MDHEN, CDR2 SYDVKM, per germline. V was clipped by 1 base and J by 2 bases, with 12 bases between them. CDR3 DNA: TGTGCCAGCAGTTTATCGCAGGTCTTTACCTACGAGCAGTACTTC. Translation gives CASSLSQVFTYEQYF.

This clonotype was seen a few times. The chain carries TRBV27 and TRBJ1-5, with 7 bases identical to TRBD1. The CDR3 covers 16 residues. V lost 4 bases, J lost 3 bases, and 9 bases stayed unmatched. CDR1 MNHEY and CDR2 SMNVEV come from the germline V gene (reference sequence). The DNA for the CDR3 is TGTGCCAGCAGTTCCCGACAGGGTGGTGTCAATCAGCCCCAGCATTTT. Translated, it gives CASSSRQGGVNQPQHF.

The chain uses TRBV6-1 and TRBJ1-1, with D unclear. Germline lookup yields CDR1 MNHNS and CDR2 SASEGT. Deletions cut 5 bases from V and 6 bases from J, with 16 bases between. The CDR3 contains 14 residues. CDR3 in DNA: TGTGCCAGCAGTTCCCCAGATAGTGGGGCTGAAGCTTTCTTT. Its protein is CASSSPDSGAEAFF.

V and J are TRBV6-1 and TRBJ2-1; tentatively, D is TRBD2 (6 bases). Trimming stripped 6 bases from V and 0 bases from J, with 15 bases between. Germline values: CDR1 MNHNS, CDR2 SASEGT. There are 16 residues in the CDR3. Written as DNA, the CDR3 is TGTGCCAGCAGCCGCGGGACTTCAACCTCCTACAATGAGCAGTTCTTC. It specifies CASSRGTSTSYNEQFF.

This clonotype has more than one count but fewer than ten. V is TRBV20-1 and J is TRBJ1-1, with D possibly TRBD1 on 5 matching bases. Germline CDR1 DFQATT, CDR2 SNEGSKA (reference sequence). Deletions cut 0 bases from V and 5 bases from J, with 19 bases between. This CDR3 has 16 residues. The CDR3, as DNA: TGCAGTGCTAGAGATCTGATTGTTGGGACGAGAACTGAAGCTTTCTTT. It encodes CSARDLIVGTRTEAFF.

This chain connects TRBV2 to TRBJ2-3; 11 bases match TRBD2. V was clipped by 10 bases and J by 2 bases; unmatched bases: 5. The germline CDR1 and CDR2 sequences are SNHLY and FYNNEI. This CDR3 comprises 14 residues. In DNA, the CDR3 is TGTGCCATCATGGGACTAGCGGACACAGATACGCAGTATTTT. It yields the protein CAIMGLADTDTQYF.

CDR3 protein: CAWTHGGNTGELFF. In DNA form, the CDR3 reads TGTGCCTGGACCCACGGGGGAAACACCGGGGAGCTGTTTTTT. The rearrangement joins TRBV30 to TRBJ2-2; the D gene is possibly TRBD2 (6 bases). Trimming took 4 bases from V and 2 from J, leaving 11 bases between them. Germline CDR1 GTSNPN, CDR2 SVGIG (reference sequence). The CDR3 has 14 amino acids.

This clonotype was seen repeatedly, ten times or more. The chain carries TRBV2 and TRBJ2-7, with 13 nucleotides matching TRBD2. V lost 8 bases, J lost 5 bases, and 3 bases stayed unmatched. Germline values: CDR1 SNHLY, CDR2 FYNNEI. The CDR3 runs 13 residues. The CDR3 sequence: CASLGLAGDEQYF. The CDR3 DNA reads TGTGCCAGCCTCGGACTAGCGGGAGACGAGCAGTACTTC.

This clonotype appeared once. The V gene is TRBV7-9, the J gene TRBJ1-1; D perhaps matches TRBD1 (6 bases). The CDR3 totals 18 residues. The V end was cut by 1 base, the J end by 3 bases, with 21 bases between. From germline, CDR1 is SEHNR and CDR2 FQNEAQ (reference sequence). CDR3 in DNA: TGTGCCAGCAGCTTAGGCTCCGGTAGCGGGGGCGGGTACACTGAAGCTTTCTTT. This sequence encodes CASSLGSGSGGGYTEAFF.

V gene TRBV12-3 or TRBV12-4 combines with J gene TRBJ2-1; TRBD1 or TRBD2 may be the D gene (5 bases each). The ends were cut back, 2 bases at V and 5 bases at J, with 19 bases in the middle. The CDR3 is 17 residues long. Here the CDR3 reads CASSLLGKTWDHNEQFF. CDR3 nucleotide sequence: TGTGCCAGCAGTTTACTCGGAAAAACGTGGGACCACAATGAGCAGTTCTTC.

In this sample, this clonotype turned up a few times. The CDR3 DNA sequence: TGTGCCAGCAGTTACTTTGGTGGCGGGGATTCACCCCTCCACTTT. Its protein product is CASSYFGGGDSPLHF. The V gene is TRBV6-6, the J gene TRBJ1-6, with unresolved D. Trimming shortened V by 1 base and J by 8 bases, and 12 bases separated the two germline ends. The germline gives CDR1 MNHNY, CDR2 SVGAGI (reference sequence). The length of the CDR3 is 15 residues.

This clonotype was detected many times. At one boundary the junction diverges from the germline segment, which might be a read error. The chain joins TRBV24-1 to TRBJ2-7; 9 positions agree with TRBD1. Germline CDR1 and CDR2: KGHDR and SFDVKD. The CDR3 totals 13 residues. DNA for the CDR3: TGTGCCACCGGTGAGACAGGGGGTCGCGAGCAGTACTTC. Translated, it gives CATGETGGREQYF.